These T cell receptor beta chains were read from a single sample in a study of blood T cells in healthy people across ages. TCRdb redid the calling of the 5' RACE reads with MiXCR, one entry per CDR3 protein. The sample yields 600,000 or so distinct CDR3 sequences, 40% to 50% seen once. The material sequenced was blood. These receptor sequences come from an older man in good health. The CDR3 runs from the conserved cysteine through the conserved F or W. D genes are given only for firm matches. The size field is filled for only some rows; it gives once, few, many or a size class.

TRBV6-6	TRBJ2-7	-	-	TGTGCCAGCAGTTACTCGGCACAGTACAATGAGCAGTACTTC	CASSYSAQYNEQYF
TRBV7-9	TRBJ1-1	-	-	TGTGCCAGCAGCCCACCCGGGGTAGGGAACACTGAAGCTTTCTTT	CASSPPGVGNTEAFF
TRBV6-2/TRBV6-3	TRBJ2-3	TRBD2	-	TGTGCCAGCGGGACTAGCTTTGTCCCGCATACGCAGTATTTT	CASGTSFVPHTQYF
TRBV15	TRBJ2-1	-	-	TGTGCCACCAGCACAATCACAGCGAGCTCCTACAATGAGCAGTTCTTC	CATSTITASSYNEQFF
TRBV15	TRBJ1-6	-	-	TGTGCCACCAGGCGAGTTCGCTCCTATAATTCACCCCTCCACTTT	CATRRVRSYNSPLHF
TRBV5-1	TRBJ2-3	TRBD1	few	TGCGCCAGCAGCTTTAATCAGGGGGTCACAGATACGCAGTATTTT	CASSFNQGVTDTQYF
TRBV6-5	TRBJ2-2	TRBD1	-	TGTGCCAGCAGGGGACGGGACAGGGGGCGCGGGGAGCTGTTTTTT	CASRGRDRGRGELFF
TRBV28	TRBJ2-3	TRBD2	-	TGTGCCGGGAGGGACTTCGGAGTAGATACGCAGTATTTT	CAGRDFGVDTQYF
TRBV7-2	TRBJ2-7	-	few	TGTGCCAGCAGCTTAGCTCGGGGCAGGCGGGACTCCTACGAGCAGTACTTC	CASSLARGRRDSYEQYF
TRBV20-1	TRBJ2-7	TRBD1	-	TGCAGTGCTATCCATGGGGACAGTCCCTACGAGCAGTACTTC	CSAIHGDSPYEQYF
TRBV7-3	TRBJ2-5	-	-	TGTGCCAGCAGCAAAACGGGGGCTAGCCGGCAAGAGACCCAGTACTTC	CASSKTGASRQETQYF
TRBV20-1	TRBJ2-7	-	few	TGCAGTGCTACTGGGGAGGAGCACTACGAGCAGTACTTC	CSATGEEHYEQYF
TRBV29-1	TRBJ2-7	TRBD1	-	TGCAGCGCCAGGTGGGGACAGGGGACCTACGAGCAGTACTTC	CSARWGQGTYEQYF
TRBV7-9	TRBJ2-5	-	few	TGTGCCAGCAGCTACCCCCGGGTGGAGACCCAGTACTTC	CASSYPRVETQYF
TRBV11-2	TRBJ2-7	-	once	TGTGCCAGCAGCTCGGCGACAGACTACGAGCAGTACTTC	CASSSATDYEQYF
TRBV20-1	TRBJ2-3	-	few	TGCAGTGCGTTTAGGGATACGCAGTATTTT	CSAFRDTQYF
TRBV7-2	TRBJ2-3	-	many	TGTGCCAGCAGCTTAGATGTAGGCACAGATACGCAGTATTTT	CASSLDVGTDTQYF